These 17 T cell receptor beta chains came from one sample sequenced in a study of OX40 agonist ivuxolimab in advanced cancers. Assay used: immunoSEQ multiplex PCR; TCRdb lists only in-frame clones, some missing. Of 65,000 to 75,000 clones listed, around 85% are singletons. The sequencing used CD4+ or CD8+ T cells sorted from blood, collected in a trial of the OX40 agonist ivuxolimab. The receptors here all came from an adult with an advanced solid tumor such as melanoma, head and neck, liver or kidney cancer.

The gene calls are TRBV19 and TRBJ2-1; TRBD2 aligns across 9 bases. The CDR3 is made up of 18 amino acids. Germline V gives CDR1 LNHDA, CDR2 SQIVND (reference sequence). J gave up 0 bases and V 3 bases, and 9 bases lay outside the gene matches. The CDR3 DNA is TGTGCCAGTAGTATTCTAGCGGGATACTTTAGCTCCTACAATGAGCAGTTCTTC. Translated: CASSILAGYFSSYNEQFF.

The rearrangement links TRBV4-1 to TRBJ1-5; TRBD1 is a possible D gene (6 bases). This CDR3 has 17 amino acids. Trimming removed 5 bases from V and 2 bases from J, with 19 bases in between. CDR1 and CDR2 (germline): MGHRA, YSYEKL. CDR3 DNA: TGCGCCAGCAGCTTCCGGGACACCGGTTTGGGCAATCAGCCCCAGCATTTT. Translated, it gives CASSFRDTGLGNQPQHF.

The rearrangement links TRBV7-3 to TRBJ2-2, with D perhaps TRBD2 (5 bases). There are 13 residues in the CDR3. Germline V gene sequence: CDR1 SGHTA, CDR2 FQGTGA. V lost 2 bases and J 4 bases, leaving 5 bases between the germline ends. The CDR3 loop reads CASSLRGTGELFF. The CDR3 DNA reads TGTGCCAGCAGCTTACGGGGCACCGGGGAGCTGTTTTTT.

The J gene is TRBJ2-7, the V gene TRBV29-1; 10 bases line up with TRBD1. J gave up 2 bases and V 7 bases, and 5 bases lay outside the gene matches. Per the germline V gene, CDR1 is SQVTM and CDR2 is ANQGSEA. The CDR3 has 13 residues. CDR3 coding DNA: TGCAGCGACAGGACAGGGGGACCCTACGAGCAGTACTTC. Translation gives CSDRTGGPYEQYF.

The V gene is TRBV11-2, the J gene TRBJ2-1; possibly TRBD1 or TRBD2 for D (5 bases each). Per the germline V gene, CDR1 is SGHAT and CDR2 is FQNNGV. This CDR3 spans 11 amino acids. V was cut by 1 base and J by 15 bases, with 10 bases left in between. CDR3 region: CASSLGGMRFF. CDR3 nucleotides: TGTGCCAGCAGCTTAGGGGGGATGCGGTTCTTC.

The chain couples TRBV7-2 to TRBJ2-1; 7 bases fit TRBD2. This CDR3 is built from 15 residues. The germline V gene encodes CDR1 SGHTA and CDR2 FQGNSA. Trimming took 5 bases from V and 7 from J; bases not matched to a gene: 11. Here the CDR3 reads CASSVSGNGGNEQFF. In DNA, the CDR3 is TGTGCCAGCAGCGTTAGCGGTAACGGGGGGAATGAGCAGTTCTTC.

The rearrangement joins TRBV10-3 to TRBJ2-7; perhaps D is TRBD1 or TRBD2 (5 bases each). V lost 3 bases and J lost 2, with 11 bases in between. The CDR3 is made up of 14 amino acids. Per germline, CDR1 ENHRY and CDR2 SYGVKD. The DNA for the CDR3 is TGTGCCATCAGTGACGCTCGGGGCACCTACGAGCAGTACTTC. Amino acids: CAISDARGTYEQYF.

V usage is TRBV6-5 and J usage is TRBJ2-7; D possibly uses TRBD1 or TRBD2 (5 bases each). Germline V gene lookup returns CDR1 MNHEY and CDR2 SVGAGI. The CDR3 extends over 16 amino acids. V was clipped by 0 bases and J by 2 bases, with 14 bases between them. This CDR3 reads CASSYSRTGLPYEQYF. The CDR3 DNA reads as TGTGCCAGCAGTTACTCGAGAACAGGACTCCCCTACGAGCAGTACTTC.

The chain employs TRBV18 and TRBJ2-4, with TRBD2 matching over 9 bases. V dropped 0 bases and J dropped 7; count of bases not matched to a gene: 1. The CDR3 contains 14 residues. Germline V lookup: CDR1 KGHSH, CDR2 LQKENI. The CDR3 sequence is CASSPPGLANIQYF. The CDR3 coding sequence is TGTGCCAGCTCACCACCGGGACTAGCTAACATTCAGTACTTC.

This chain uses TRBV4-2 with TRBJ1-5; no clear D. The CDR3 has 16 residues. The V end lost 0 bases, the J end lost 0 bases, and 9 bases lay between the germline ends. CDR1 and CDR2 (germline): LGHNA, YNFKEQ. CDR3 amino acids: CASSQDADDSNQPQHF. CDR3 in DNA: TGTGCCAGCAGCCAAGATGCGGACGATAGCAATCAGCCCCAGCATTTT.

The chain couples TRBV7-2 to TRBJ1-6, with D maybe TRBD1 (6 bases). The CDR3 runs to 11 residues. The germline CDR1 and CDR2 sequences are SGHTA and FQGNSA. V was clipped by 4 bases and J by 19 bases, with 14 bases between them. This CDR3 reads CASSSRDTFHF. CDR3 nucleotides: TGTGCCAGCAGCTCGCGGGACACCTTTCACTTT.

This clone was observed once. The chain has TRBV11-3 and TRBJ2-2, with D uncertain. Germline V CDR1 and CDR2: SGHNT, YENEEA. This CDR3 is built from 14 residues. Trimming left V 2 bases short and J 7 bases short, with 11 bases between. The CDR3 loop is CASSLSAESGELFF. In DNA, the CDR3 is TGTGCCAGCAGCTTATCCGCGGAGAGCGGGGAGCTGTTTTTT. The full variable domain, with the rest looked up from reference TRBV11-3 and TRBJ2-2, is EAGVVQSPRYKIIEKKQPVAFWCNPISGHNTLYWYLQNLGQGPELLIRYENEEAVDDSQLPKDRFSAERLKGVDSTLKIQPAELGDSAVYLCASSLSAESGELFFGEGSRLTVL.

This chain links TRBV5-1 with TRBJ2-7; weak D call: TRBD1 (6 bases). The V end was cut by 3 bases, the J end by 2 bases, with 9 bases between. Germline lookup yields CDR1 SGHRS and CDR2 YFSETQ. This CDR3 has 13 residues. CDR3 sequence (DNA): TGCGCCAGCAGCTCCAACAGGGCCTACGAGCAGTACTTC. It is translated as CASSSNRAYEQYF.

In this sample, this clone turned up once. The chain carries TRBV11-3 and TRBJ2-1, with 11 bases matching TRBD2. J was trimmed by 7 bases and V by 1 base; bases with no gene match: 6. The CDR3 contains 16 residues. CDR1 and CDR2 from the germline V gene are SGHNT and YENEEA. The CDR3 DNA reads TGTGCCAGCAGCTTAGTGGGGACTAGCGGAAAGAATGAGCAGTTCTTC. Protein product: CASSLVGTSGKNEQFF.

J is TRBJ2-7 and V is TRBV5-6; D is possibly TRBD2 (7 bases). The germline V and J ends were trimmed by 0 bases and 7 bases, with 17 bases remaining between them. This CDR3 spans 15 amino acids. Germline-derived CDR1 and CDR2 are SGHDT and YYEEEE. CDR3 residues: CASSLVTGGAWEQYF. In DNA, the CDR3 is TGTGCCAGCAGCTTGGTCACGGGGGGCGCCTGGGAGCAGTACTTC.

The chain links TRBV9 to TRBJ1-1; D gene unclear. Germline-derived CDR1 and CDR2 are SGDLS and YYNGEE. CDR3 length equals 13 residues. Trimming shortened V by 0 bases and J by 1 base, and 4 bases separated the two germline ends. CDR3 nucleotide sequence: TGTGCCAGCAGCGTAGAGGGGAACACTGAAGCTTTCTTT. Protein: CASSVEGNTEAFF.

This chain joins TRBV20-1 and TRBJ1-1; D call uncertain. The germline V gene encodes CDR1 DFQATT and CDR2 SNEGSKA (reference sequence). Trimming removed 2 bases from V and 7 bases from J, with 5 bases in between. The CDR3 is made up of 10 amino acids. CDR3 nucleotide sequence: TGCAGTGCTAGACGGGGTGAAGCTTTCTTT. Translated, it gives CSARRGEAFF.